Each of the 21 T cell receptor beta chains below was sequenced from the same sample in a study of cytomegalovirus exposure and HLA in healthy donors. The PCR used 60 Vbeta and 13 Jbeta primers. Assay used: immunoSEQ multiplex PCR; TCRdb lists only in-frame clones, some missing. The sample carries 90,000 to 100,000 clones, around 73% recorded once. The sample taken for sequencing was PBMCs. Every receptor here comes from a female donor in good health and CMV-seronegative.

The rearrangement uses TRBV28 and TRBJ2-7; a weak D match, TRBD1 (5 bases). The CDR3 is made up of 13 amino acids. Germline V gives CDR1 MDHEN, CDR2 SYDVKM. The ends were cut back, 3 bases at V and 1 base at J, with 7 bases in the middle. Here the CDR3 DNA reads TGTGCCAGCAGTTTGCCAGGGTCCTACGAGCAGTACTTC. This codes for CASSLPGSYEQYF.

The chain couples TRBV6-5 to TRBJ2-1; TRBD2 matches at 14 bases. Germline CDR1 MNHEY, CDR2 SVGAGI. After removal of 7 bases from V and 10 bases from J, the junction contained 6 bases not matched to a gene. The CDR3 contains 14 residues. The DNA for the CDR3 is TGTGCCAGCACCAGACTAGCGGGAGGGCGGGAGCAGTTCTTC. It is translated as CASTRLAGGREQFF.

The rearrangement links TRBV27 to TRBJ1-5; a possible D gene is TRBD1 (5 bases). V lost 2 bases and J lost 4, with 12 bases in between. The CDR3 is made up of 15 amino acids. Per the germline V gene, CDR1 is MNHEY and CDR2 is SMNVEV (reference sequence). For the CDR3, the DNA is TGTGCCAGCAGTTTACATGGGGCTGGAAATCAGCCCCAGCATTTT. This translates into CASSLHGAGNQPQHF.

There are a few counts of this clone. The chain joins TRBV19 to TRBJ2-1, with TRBD1 identical over 9 bases. V was pared by 5 bases and J by 5 bases, with 13 bases of the junction left unmatched. The CDR3 length is 17 residues. Germline V gene data show CDR1 as LNHDA and CDR2 as SQIVND (reference sequence). CDR3 bases: TGTGCCAGTAGTGAAACAGGGGGCTCGAAGCGAGACAATGAGCAGTTCTTC. Protein product: CASSETGGSKRDNEQFF.

This sequence joins TRBV6-1 and TRBJ1-6; no definite D call. Per the germline V gene, CDR1 is MNHNS and CDR2 is SASEGT. Trimming left V 8 bases short and J 4 bases short, with 15 bases between. The CDR3 has 15 residues. CDR3 loop: CASAGYRSYNSPLHF. In DNA form, the CDR3 reads TGTGCCAGCGCTGGATACAGATCGTATAATTCACCCCTCCACTTT.

The chain uses TRBV5-1 and TRBJ2-4; 11 bases agree with TRBD1. V shed 3 bases, J shed 0 bases, and the junction held 5 bases outside the gene matches. The CDR3 extends over 17 amino acids. CDR1 and CDR2 (germline): SGHRS, YFSETQ. The chain's CDR3 is CASSYRTGGLAKNIQYF. CDR3 nucleotides: TGCGCCAGCAGCTACCGGACAGGGGGCTTAGCCAAAAACATTCAGTACTTC.

In this sample, this clone turned up once. V gene TRBV28 combines with J gene TRBJ1-2; no clear D. V gave up 6 bases and J gave up 8 bases, with 16 bases separating them. The CDR3 is 13 residues long. Germline values: CDR1 MDHEN, CDR2 SYDVKM. The CDR3 reads CASSLRSGYGYTF. CDR3 DNA: TGTGCCAGCAGCTTAAGGTCGGGGTACGGCTACACCTTC.

Here the CDR3 DNA reads TGTGCCAGCAGCACCGGACAGATTGGCTACACCTTC. Its translation: CASSTGQIGYTF. The chain combines TRBV7-8 with TRBJ1-2; D is possibly TRBD1 (6 bases). The CDR3 consists of 12 residues. Trimming took off 5 bases at V and 7 bases at J, with 11 bases between the two ends. In germline, CDR1 is SGHVS, CDR2 FQNEAQ. The variable domain in full, completed from reference TRBV7-8 and TRBJ1-2, reads GAGVSQSPRYKVAKRGQDVALRCDPISGHVSLFWYQQALGQGPEFLTYFQNEAQLDKSGLPSDRFFAERPEGSVSTLKIQRTQQEDSAVYLCASSTGQIGYTFGSGTRLTVV.

This clone is a singleton in its sample. The gene calls are TRBV5-1 and TRBJ2-5; D is undetermined. V was cut by 0 bases and J by 0 bases, with 12 bases left in between. CDR1 SGHRS and CDR2 YFSETQ come from the germline V gene. CDR3 length: 16 residues. CDR3 loop: CASSLAMAEYQETQYF. CDR3 DNA sequence: TGCGCCAGCAGCTTGGCGATGGCGGAGTACCAAGAGACCCAGTACTTC.

This clone was detected a few times. Other DNA sequences in this specimen translate into the identical CDR3. This rearrangement joins TRBV29-1 to TRBJ2-5; tentative D call: TRBD1 (5 bases). V gave up 1 base and J gave up 5 bases, with 11 bases separating them. This CDR3 region has 13 residues. Germline CDR1 is SQVTM and CDR2 is ANQGSEA. The CDR3 spells CSVEGGRGETQYF. The CDR3 coding sequence is TGCAGCGTTGAAGGGGGCCGTGGGGAGACCCAGTACTTC. The entire variable domain, with the rest obtained from reference TRBV29-1 and TRBJ2-5, is as follows: SAVISQKPSRDICQRGTSLTIQCQVDSQVTMMFWYRQQPGQSLTLIATANQGSEATYESGFVIDKFPISRPNLTFSTLTVSNMSPEDSSIYLCSVEGGRGETQYFGPGTRLLVL.

V is TRBV4-3 and J is TRBJ2-1, with TRBD2 matching over 10 bases. Trimming cost V 4 bases and J 7 bases; bases outside gene matches: 7. The CDR3 has 15 amino acids. Germline V lookup: CDR1 LGHNA, CDR2 YSLEER. For the CDR3, the DNA is TGCGCCAGCAGCCCGAGCGGGGGGGCTTTAAATGAGCAGTTCTTC. Translating gives CASSPSGGALNEQFF.

V is TRBV6-6 and J is TRBJ1-3, with D hard to call. There are 14 residues in the CDR3. The V gene lost 4 bases and the J gene lost 0 bases, with 7 bases spanning the gap. Germline loops: CDR1 MNHNY, CDR2 SVGAGI (reference sequence). For the CDR3, the DNA is TGTGCCAGCAGTTTTTCCAGCTCTGGAAACACCATATATTTT. The encoded protein is CASSFSSSGNTIYF.

This clone was found once. The chain employs TRBV15 and TRBJ1-4, with 7 nucleotides matching TRBD1. The CDR3 runs to 16 residues. Germline CDR1 is LNHNV and CDR2 is YYDKDF (reference sequence). The V gene end was trimmed by 3 bases and the J gene end by 6 bases; junction bases not matched to a gene: 10. The CDR3 loop is CATSRGRQGSYEKLFF. In nucleotides, the CDR3 is TGTGCCACCAGCAGGGGTAGACAGGGTAGTTATGAAAAACTGTTTTTT.

There are a few counts of this clone. The sample carries other DNA sequences with the same CDR3. The chain has TRBV19 and TRBJ1-1, with 7 bases lining up with TRBD1. The CDR3 is 14 amino acids. With 4 bases clipped from V and 2 bases from J, the junction kept 4 bases outside the gene matches. CDR1 LNHDA and CDR2 SQIVND come from the germline V gene (reference sequence). The CDR3 nucleotides read TGTGCCAGTAGTACACGACAGGGAAACACTGAAGCTTTCTTT. Translation gives CASSTRQGNTEAFF.

This clone was seen a few times. The genes are TRBV30 and TRBJ2-3, with TRBD2 matching over 14 bases. The CDR3 runs 15 residues. Germline V CDR1 and CDR2: GTSNPN, SVGIG (reference sequence). V dropped 3 bases and J dropped 4; count of bases not matched to a gene: 3. CDR3 protein: CAWSRLAGGADTQYF. CDR3 nucleotides: TGTGCCTGGAGCAGACTAGCGGGGGGGGCAGATACGCAGTATTTT.

This clone came up a few times. The chain has TRBV6-6 and TRBJ1-3, with D possibly being TRBD1 (6 bases). The CDR3 contains 12 residues. V dropped 8 bases and J dropped 7 bases, with 12 bases sitting between them. Germline V lookup: CDR1 MNHNY, CDR2 SVGAGI (reference sequence). In DNA form, the CDR3 reads TGTGCCAGCGGGGGCACGGGGAACACCATATATTTT. It yields the protein CASGGTGNTIYF.

The CDR3 DNA follows: TGTGCTAGTGGCCCCCCCGGGACTAGCGGGGGGACAGATACGCAGTATTTT. Translated: CASGPPGTSGGTDTQYF. V and J are TRBV12-5 and TRBJ2-3; 15 nucleotides line up with TRBD2. CDR1 and CDR2 from the germline V gene are LGHNT and FRNRAP. CDR3 size: 17 residues. Losses at the gene ends were 6 bases for V and 3 bases for J; bases not matched to a gene: 7.

The chain carries TRBV5-6 and TRBJ2-7; TRBD1 matches at 9 bases. Germline V CDR1 and CDR2: SGHDT, YYEEEE. CDR3 size: 15 residues. J was trimmed by 2 bases and V by 1 base; bases with no gene match: 4. CDR3 in amino acids: CASSLWDRATYEQYF. CDR3 nucleotides: TGTGCCAGCAGCTTGTGGGACAGGGCTACCTACGAGCAGTACTTC.

In nucleotides, the CDR3 is TGTGCCAGCAGCGTAGCTTCGTTAGATTGGGAGACCCAGTACTTC. Protein sequence: CASSVASLDWETQYF. The rearrangement links TRBV9 to TRBJ2-5; D is uncertain. Germline V lookup: CDR1 SGDLS, CDR2 YYNGEE. Trimming left V 0 bases short and J 5 bases short, with 14 bases between. The CDR3 runs to 15 residues.

The CDR3 DNA reads TGTGCCAGTACTCCGACAGGTCTCTTGGGCACTGAAGCTTTCTTT. Amino acid sequence: CASTPTGLLGTEAFF. V is TRBV19 and J is TRBJ1-1, with D possibly matching TRBD1 (6 bases). The V and J ends lost 7 bases and 4 bases respectively, with 19 bases between them. This CDR3 is built from 15 residues. CDR1 and CDR2 from the germline V gene are LNHDA and SQIVND (reference sequence). Drawing the rest from reference TRBV19 and TRBJ1-1, the complete variable domain is DGGITQSPKYLFRKEGQNVTLSCEQNLNHDAMYWYRQDPGQGLRLIYYSQIVNDFQKGDIAEGYSVSREKKESFPLTVTSAQKNPTAFYLCASTPTGLLGTEAFFGQGTRLTVV.

This clone was detected a few times. The chain links TRBV27 to TRBJ2-7; D may be TRBD2 (6 bases). Germline CDR1 MNHEY, CDR2 SMNVEV (reference sequence). The CDR3 length is 12 residues. The germline V and J ends were trimmed by 5 bases and 6 bases, with 11 bases remaining between them. CDR3 nucleotides: TGTGCCAGCAGTCCCGCGGGGCTCGAGCAGTACTTC. This sequence encodes CASSPAGLEQYF.